The 21 T cell receptor beta chains below come from one sample, sequenced in a study of blood T cell repertoires in COVID-19. Sequencing was performed with immunoSEQ multiplex PCR; in TCRdb, only in-frame clones are kept and a portion is missing. The sample lists 200,000 to 250,000 clones, more than 85% occurring once. Material for sequencing was peripheral blood. These receptors were collected from a man aged 40-49 years with active or convalescent COVID-19.

The chain couples TRBV19 to TRBJ1-6; D call uncertain. The germline gives CDR1 LNHDA, CDR2 SQIVND (reference sequence). The CDR3 spans 12 residues. V lost 2 bases, J lost 7 bases, and 3 bases lay in between. In nucleotides, the CDR3 is TGTGCCAGTAGTATATCGAATTCACCCCTCCACTTT. The encoded protein is CASSISNSPLHF.

This chain uses TRBV2 with TRBJ2-2; no definite D call. CDR1 is SNHLY, CDR2 FYNNEI, per germline. This CDR3 has 15 amino acids. Trimming removed 1 base from V and 0 bases from J, with 6 bases in between. The CDR3 sequence: CASSEVHANTGELFF. The CDR3, as DNA: TGTGCCAGCAGTGAAGTACACGCGAACACCGGGGAGCTGTTTTTT.

The V call is TRBV28, the J call TRBJ2-7, with TRBD1 matching over 8 bases. V lost 6 bases to trimming and J lost 6 bases; unmatched junction nucleotides: 16. The CDR3 has 16 residues. Per germline, CDR1 MDHEN and CDR2 SYDVKM. CDR3: CASRRGIGTGRSEQYF. CDR3 sequence (DNA): TGTGCCAGCAGGAGAGGGATCGGGACAGGTCGGAGCGAGCAGTACTTC.

V is TRBV5-1 and J is TRBJ2-2; unclear D gene. The CDR3 extends over 16 amino acids. V was pared by 2 bases and J by 2 bases, with 13 bases between. Per germline, CDR1 SGHRS and CDR2 YFSETQ. The CDR3 region has the DNA TGCGCCAGCAGCTTATCTGCTGCAGTCAACACCGGGGAGCTGTTTTTT. Translating it yields CASSLSAAVNTGELFF.

The rearrangement joins TRBV27 to TRBJ1-2, with a weak D call TRBD1 (5 bases). V lost 6 bases, J lost 0 bases, and 11 bases lay in between. The CDR3 extends over 14 amino acids. CDR1 is MNHEY and CDR2 is SMNVEV in the germline V gene (reference sequence). The CDR3 region has the DNA TGTGCCAGCAGCTCCAGGGCGTCTAACTATGGCTACACCTTC. Translated, it gives CASSSRASNYGYTF.

The gene calls are TRBV14 and TRBJ2-1; TRBD2 aligns across 12 bases. This CDR3 region has 16 residues. CDR1 SGHDN and CDR2 FVKESK come from the germline V gene. After removal of 5 bases from V and 9 bases from J, the junction contained 11 bases not matched to a gene. The CDR3 sequence: CASSFLAGGRIFEQFF. CDR3 DNA: TGTGCCAGCAGCTTCCTAGCGGGGGGGCGGATTTTTGAGCAGTTCTTC.

V and J are TRBV7-9 and TRBJ2-2; a possible D gene is TRBD2 (7 bases). CDR3 length: 17 amino acids. Germline assignment: CDR1 SEHNR and CDR2 FQNEAQ (reference sequence). The V end was cut by 9 bases, the J end by 4 bases, with 24 bases between. Here the CDR3 reads CASQEGGTASITGELFF. CDR3 sequence (DNA): TGTGCCAGTCAAGAGGGGGGGACGGCGTCGATCACCGGGGAGCTGTTTTTT.

The chain has TRBV11-2 and TRBJ2-1; a weak D match, TRBD1 (5 bases). This CDR3 region has 17 residues. Germline V gene lookup returns CDR1 SGHAT and CDR2 FQNNGV. The V gene lost 0 bases and the J gene lost 3 bases, with 15 bases spanning the gap. CDR3 DNA: TGTGCCAGCAGCTTAGATCCCCAGGGCCTCATCTACAATGAGCAGTTCTTC. It codes for CASSLDPQGLIYNEQFF. The whole variable domain, remainder taken from reference TRBV11-2 and TRBJ2-1, is EAGVAQSPRYKIIEKRQSVAFWCNPISGHATLYWYQQILGQGPKLLIQFQNNGVVDDSQLPKDRFSAERLKGVDSTLKIQPAKLEDSAVYLCASSLDPQGLIYNEQFFGPGTRLTVL.

This clone was seen only a few times. The chain employs TRBV6-2 or TRBV6-3 and TRBJ1-5; 8 bases agree with TRBD1. Trimming cost V 2 bases and J 5 bases; bases outside gene matches: 8. Germline V gene lookup returns CDR1 MNHEY and CDR2 SVGEGT. This CDR3 spans 16 amino acids. The CDR3 loop reads CASSYPRTGKHQPQHF. For the CDR3, the DNA is TGTGCCAGCAGTTACCCCCGGACAGGGAAGCATCAGCCCCAGCATTTT.

This clone is a singleton in its sample. V gene TRBV23-1 combines with J gene TRBJ1-3; 7 nucleotides line up with TRBD1. TRBV23-1 is treated as an ORF (open reading frame) with a function not yet certain. The CDR3 consists of 19 residues. Unmatched junction bases numbered 17, after V lost 0 bases and J lost 6 bases. This CDR3 reads CASSQSISLRGQGTNTIYF. The DNA of the CDR3 is TGCGCCAGCAGTCAATCGATCAGCCTTAGGGGGCAGGGAACAAACACCATATATTTT.

The gene calls are TRBV28 and TRBJ1-2, with D unresolved. The CDR3 is 14 residues long. V lost 6 bases and J 1 base, leaving 12 bases between the germline ends. Per germline, CDR1 MDHEN and CDR2 SYDVKM. CDR3 coding DNA: TGTGCCAGCAGCCCGCCCGAGGGTAACTATGGCTACACCTTC. It is translated as CASSPPEGNYGYTF.

This clone was observed a single time. CDR3 coding DNA: TGTGCCAGTAGTATAGCAATGAATGAAAAACTGTTTTTT. Protein product: CASSIAMNEKLFF. This chain connects TRBV19 to TRBJ1-4; D uncertain. The CDR3 extends over 13 amino acids. Germline V gene sequence: CDR1 LNHDA, CDR2 SQIVND (reference sequence). V was shortened by 1 base and J by 5 bases, with 5 bases between the two germline ends.

The V call is TRBV28, the J call TRBJ1-2; 8 positions match TRBD1. The J segment lost 3 bases and the V segment lost 6 bases, leaving 6 bases of the junction unmatched. CDR3 length: 14 residues. The germline gives CDR1 MDHEN, CDR2 SYDVKM. CDR3 region: CASRMDREHYGYTF. CDR3 coding DNA: TGTGCCAGCAGGATGGACAGGGAACACTATGGCTACACCTTC.

The chain is built from TRBV6-5 and TRBJ2-3; TRBD2 matches 8 bases. J was trimmed by 4 bases and V by 2 bases; bases with no gene match: 8. CDR3 length: 16 amino acids. CDR1 MNHEY and CDR2 SVGAGI come from the germline V gene. The CDR3 spells CASSYAGGRGADTQYF. CDR3 bases: TGTGCCAGCAGTTACGCCGGGGGGCGGGGGGCAGATACGCAGTATTTT.

The chain has TRBV2 and TRBJ2-2, with 7 bases identical to TRBD1. The CDR3 sequence is 17 residues long. Losses at the gene ends were 3 bases for V and 9 bases for J; bases not matched to a gene: 16. Germline V gene lookup returns CDR1 SNHLY and CDR2 FYNNEI. The CDR3 sequence is CASSEGEGAAGPRELFF. DNA for the CDR3: TGTGCCAGCAGTGAGGGTGAGGGGGCGGCCGGCCCCCGGGAGCTGTTTTTT.

For this clone: The identical CDR3 is also encoded by other nucleotide sequences in the sample. The chain combines TRBV19 with TRBJ2-2, with 7 bases identical to TRBD2. The length of the CDR3 is 14 residues. With V trimmed by 1 base and J by 5 bases, 1 base remained unmatched. From germline, CDR1 is LNHDA and CDR2 SQIVND (reference sequence). The CDR3 spells CASSIVGGTGELFF. The CDR3 nucleotides read TGTGCCAGTAGTATAGTCGGGGGGACCGGGGAGCTGTTTTTT.

This clone appeared a few times. V is TRBV3-1 (or the pseudogene TRBV3-2) and J is TRBJ1-5; D not certain. CDR3 length: 14 residues. Germline assignment: CDR1 LGHDT and CDR2 YNNKEL (reference sequence). V lost 3 bases, J lost 0 bases, and 6 bases lay in between. CDR3 residues: CASSHQYSNQPQHF. The CDR3 nucleotides read TGTGCCAGCAGCCACCAGTATAGCAATCAGCCCCAGCATTTT.

The J gene is TRBJ2-5, the V gene TRBV15, with D perhaps TRBD1 (6 bases). CDR3 length: 14 amino acids. Germline V gene data show CDR1 as LNHNV and CDR2 as YYDKDF (reference sequence). Between the trimmed V and J ends, which lost 1 base and 5 bases, there was a span of 11 bases. The CDR3 DNA sequence: TGTGCCACCAGCAGAGTGGGCAGGGGTGAGACCCAGTACTTC. It yields the protein CATSRVGRGETQYF.

The chain has TRBV5-8 and TRBJ2-3, with a tentative D call TRBD1 (6 bases). Trimming stripped 3 bases from V and 5 bases from J, with 19 bases between. Germline V gene sequence: CDR1 SGHTS, CDR2 YDEGEE. The CDR3 covers 16 residues. CDR3 bases: TGTGCCAGCAGCTCGGGTAACAGGGCAATGGAAGATACGCAGTATTTT. It is translated as CASSSGNRAMEDTQYF.

The CDR3 DNA reads TGTGCCAGCAGCTACGGGACAGGGCCCCAAGCTTTCTTT. Its translation is CASSYGTGPQAFF. This chain links TRBV7-9 with TRBJ1-1; 9 bases are shared with TRBD1. Germline values: CDR1 SEHNR, CDR2 FQNEAQ (reference sequence). CDR3 length: 13 residues. The V and J ends lost 4 bases and 9 bases, in that order; junction bases with no gene match: 6.

J is TRBJ2-7 and V is TRBV30, with TRBD2 matching 9 bases. V dropped 4 bases and J dropped 1; count of bases not matched to a gene: 5. Per the germline V gene, CDR1 is GTSNPN and CDR2 is SVGIG (reference sequence). The CDR3 totals 14 residues. The CDR3 nucleotides read TGTGCCTGGAATTTAGCGGGAGTATCCTACGAGCAGTACTTC. Residues: CAWNLAGVSYEQYF.